The 7 T cell receptor beta chains in this list originate from one sample, sequenced in a study of CD8 T cells in Susac syndrome. RNA was extracted with the RNeasy kit, and a quantity of roughly 0.45 to 1 ug was reverse transcribed using random hexamers. MiXCR was run by TCRdb on the immunoSEQ multiplex PCR reads, yielding one entry per CDR3 protein. The sample has roughly 67,000 distinct CDR3 sequences, 85% to 95% seen once. Source material: CD8+ T cells from PBMCs. These receptors were collected from a human donor with multiple sclerosis.

This clonotype is a singleton in its sample. V gene TRBV28 combines with J gene TRBJ1-5; D uncertain. The CDR3 contains 15 residues. V was trimmed by 5 bases and J by 5 bases, leaving 16 bases between them. Germline V gene lookup returns CDR1 MDHEN and CDR2 SYDVKM. The CDR3 DNA follows: TGTGCCAGCAGTCCGGAGACCGTTAACGATCAGCCCCAGCATTTT. Translation gives CASSPETVNDQPQHF.

The rearrangement joins TRBV7-9 to TRBJ2-3, with D perhaps TRBD1 (6 bases). V was clipped by 2 bases and J by 4 bases, with 10 bases between them. The CDR3 has 14 residues. Looked up from germline, CDR1 is SEHNR and CDR2 is FQNEAQ (reference sequence). The CDR3 nucleotides read TGTGCCAGCAGCTTAAGGGGGAACGCAGATACGCAGTATTTT. Protein: CASSLRGNADTQYF.

This sequence joins TRBV25-1 and TRBJ2-5, with a weak D call TRBD1 (6 bases). The CDR3 runs to 14 residues. Germline V gives CDR1 MGHDK, CDR2 SYGVNS. Trimming removed 1 base from V and 3 bases from J, with 9 bases in between. CDR3 coding DNA: TGTGCCAGCAGTGAATCAAGGACAGAAGAGACCCAGTACTTC. It yields the protein CASSESRTEETQYF.

The chain couples TRBV19 to TRBJ2-5; perhaps TRBD2 as D (5 bases). V lost 3 bases to trimming and J lost 2 bases, with 7 bases between them. Per the germline V gene, CDR1 is LNHDA and CDR2 is SQIVND (reference sequence). The CDR3 runs 13 residues. The CDR3 region is CASSMPGQETQYF. Written as DNA, the CDR3 is TGTGCCAGTAGTATGCCGGGGCAAGAGACCCAGTACTTC.

This sequence joins TRBV19 and TRBJ2-7; the D call may be TRBD1 or TRBD2 (5 bases each). Germline values: CDR1 LNHDA, CDR2 SQIVND (reference sequence). The CDR3 extends over 14 amino acids. V lost 2 bases to trimming and J lost 0 bases, with 8 bases between them. DNA for the CDR3: TGTGCCAGTAGTATACGGGGCAGCTCCTACGAGCAGTACTTC. Amino acid sequence: CASSIRGSSYEQYF.

J is TRBJ2-1 and V is TRBV5-4; D is possibly TRBD1 or TRBD2 (5 bases each). Trimming removed 4 bases at V and 3 bases at J, with 14 bases between. The germline V gene has CDR1 SGHNT and CDR2 YYREEE (reference sequence). The CDR3 loop spans 15 amino acids. The CDR3 DNA sequence: TGTGCCAGCAGCCAAGGGTGGGGGAGCTACAATGAGCAGTTCTTC. Translating gives CASSQGWGSYNEQFF.

This chain uses TRBV5-1 with TRBJ1-1; 9 bases align to TRBD1. Germline-derived CDR1 and CDR2 are SGHRS and YFSETQ. The V segment lost 3 bases and the J segment 3 bases; nucleotides outside the gene matches: 0. The CDR3 has 13 amino acids. The CDR3 nucleotides are TGCGCCAGCAGCTGGACAGGGGACACTGAAGCTTTCTTT. This gives the protein CASSWTGDTEAFF.